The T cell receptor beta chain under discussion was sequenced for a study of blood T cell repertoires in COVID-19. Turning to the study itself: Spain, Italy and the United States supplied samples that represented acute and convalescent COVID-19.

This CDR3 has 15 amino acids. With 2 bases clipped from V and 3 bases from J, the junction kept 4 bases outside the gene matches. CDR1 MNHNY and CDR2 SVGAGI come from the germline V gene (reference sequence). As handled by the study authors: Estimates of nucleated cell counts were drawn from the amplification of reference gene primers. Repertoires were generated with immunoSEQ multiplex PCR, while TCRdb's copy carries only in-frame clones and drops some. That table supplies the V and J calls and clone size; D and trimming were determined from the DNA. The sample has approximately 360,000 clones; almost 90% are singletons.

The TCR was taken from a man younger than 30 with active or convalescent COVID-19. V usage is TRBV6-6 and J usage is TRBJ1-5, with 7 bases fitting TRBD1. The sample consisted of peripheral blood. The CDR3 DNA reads TGTGCCAGCAGTTACGAGGGACAGCCCAATCAGCCCCAGCATTTT. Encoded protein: CASSYEGQPNQPQHF.